This TCR beta chain was identified during a study of PD-L1 blockade in urothelial cancer. The length of the CDR3 is 15 residues. CDR1 and CDR2 (germline): SGHNT, YYREEE (reference sequence). V dropped 0 bases and J dropped 6 bases, with 10 bases sitting between them. Measured with immunoSEQ multiplex PCR; TCRdb has only the in-frame clones, and not every one. The sample includes around 80,000 clones, about nine tenths of them seen just once. The TCR originated in a woman in her 70s with urothelial cancer. The sequencing here drew on PBMCs, taken around atezolizumab (anti-PD-L1) treatment. This chain uses TRBV5-4 with TRBJ1-6; D may be TRBD1 (5 bases). CDR3: CASSLDVGPNSPLHF. The CDR3 DNA reads TGTGCCAGCAGCTTGGATGTGGGGCCTAATTCACCCCTCCACTTT.